This TCR beta chain was sequenced for a study of regulatory T cells in long-lasting Graves disease. Losses at the gene ends were 0 bases for V and 3 bases for J; bases not matched to a gene: 5. The length of the CDR3 is 17 residues. CDR1 and CDR2 from the germline V gene are SNHLY and FYNNEI. Through Arm-PCR of CDR3 regions and iRepertoire HTBI primers, TCR beta libraries were built. TCRdb called the multiplex PCR reads again in MiXCR, with one record for every CDR3 protein. The sample includes about 200,000 distinct CDR3 sequences, roughly 19% of them seen just once. Time point noted: newly diagnosed GD, antithyroid drugs for less than 3 months. After RNA was extracted from PBMCs, the TCR library was made from it. The same sample was also studied in work on T cells in Graves' hyperthyroidism and ophthalmopathy. From that study: Reasons for excluding patients were uncontrolled infection, other autoimmune disease, pregnancy or lactation. Ophthalmopathy was separated from stable hyperthyroidism by a 13 V-J model.

The source of this sequence is a woman under 40 with Graves disease. The starting material was peripheral blood mononuclear cells (PBMCs), obtained at new diagnosis, from a patient treated with antithyroid drugs. The chain joins TRBV2 to TRBJ2-3; the match to TRBD2 covers 11 bases. The CDR3 here is CASSEAVLAGETDTQYF. CDR3 nucleotides: TGTGCCAGCAGTGAAGCTGTACTAGCGGGGGAGACAGATACGCAGTATTTT. The full variable domain, in which reference TRBV2 and TRBJ2-3 provide the parts outside the CDR3, is EPEVTQTPSHQVTQMGQEVILRCVPISNHLYFYWYRQILGQKVEFLVSFYNNEISEKSEIFDDQFSVERPDGSNFTLKIRSTKLEDSAMYFCASSEAVLAGETDTQYFGPGTRLTVL.